This section outlines one T cell receptor (beta chain) sequence together with its context. This specimen comes from a study of blood T cell repertoires in COVID-19. V lost 0 bases and J lost 1; bases outside the gene matches: 7. Germline V gene data show CDR1 as MGHRA and CDR2 as YSYEKL. The length of the CDR3 is 17 residues. The assay was immunoSEQ multiplex PCR, and TCRdb's table has in-frame clones only and misses some. The sample records 25,000 to 35,000 clones, 65% to 90% being singletons. The sequence was obtained from a human donor in a cohort sampled during active COVID-19. The genes are TRBV4-1 and TRBJ2-7, with 9 bases lining up with TRBD2. Source material: peripheral blood. CDR3 loop: CASSQDQAGGLSYEQYF. CDR3 nucleotide sequence: TGCGCCAGCAGCCAAGATCAGGCGGGGGGGCTATCCTACGAGCAGTACTTC.